A single sample is the source of the 13 T cell receptor beta chains below, sequenced in a study of T cells in narcolepsy. Sequencing used immunoSEQ multiplex PCR; TCRdb keeps in-frame clones, though not all of them. The sample lists more than 2,000 clones, 26% occurring once. These TCRs' antigens remain unknown. Sequenced: cultured CD4+ T cells from cerebrospinal fluid. These receptors were taken from a human donor with narcolepsy.

This clone was observed a handful of times. The rearrangement joins TRBV11-2 to TRBJ2-5; D is unresolved. This CDR3 has 19 residues. V lost 4 bases and J 7 bases, leaving 31 bases between the germline ends. Germline V gives CDR1 SGHAT, CDR2 FQNNGV. The CDR3 nucleotides read TGTGCCAGCAGCTCCCTCAAGAGGAGTCCTGGGCAAGAGACCGGGACCCAGTACTTC. This codes for CASSSLKRSPGQETGTQYF.

The gene calls are TRBV7-2 and TRBJ2-1; 10 nucleotides align to TRBD2. The CDR3 sequence is 15 residues long. The J segment lost 4 bases and the V segment lost 7 bases, leaving 7 bases of the junction unmatched. The germline V gene has CDR1 SGHTA and CDR2 FQGNSA. In DNA form, the CDR3 reads TGTGCCAGCATCCAGCGGGGGGGGAGGTACAATGAGCAGTTCTTC. Residues: CASIQRGGRYNEQFF.

The CDR3 DNA follows: TGTGCCAGCAGTGTGACAGGTGCCTCCTCTGGAAACACCATATATTTT. Its protein product is CASSVTGASSGNTIYF. The genes are TRBV2 and TRBJ1-3; D is perhaps TRBD1 (6 bases). V dropped 4 bases and J dropped 0 bases, with 13 bases sitting between them. This CDR3 comprises 16 residues. The germline V gene encodes CDR1 SNHLY and CDR2 FYNNEI.

Within the sample, this clone is large. This chain connects TRBV27 to TRBJ1-4; 7 nucleotides match TRBD1. The CDR3 extends over 15 amino acids. CDR1 and CDR2 from the germline V gene are MNHEY and SMNVEV (reference sequence). V was pared by 4 bases and J by 8 bases, with 10 bases of the junction left unmatched. CDR3 in amino acids: CASSSGTQGVEKLFF. Here the CDR3 DNA reads TGTGCCAGCAGTTCTGGGACCCAGGGGGTAGAAAAACTGTTTTTT. The entire variable domain, with the rest obtained from reference TRBV27 and TRBJ1-4, is as follows: EAQVTQNPRYLITVTGKKLTVTCSQNMNHEYMSWYRQDPGLGLRQIYYSMNVEVTDKGDVPEGYKVSRKEKRNFPLILESPSPNQTSLYFCASSSGTQGVEKLFFGSGTQLSVL.

This chain connects TRBV6-4 to TRBJ1-2; no reliable D call. Trimming left V 6 bases short and J 8 bases short, with 22 bases between. This CDR3 is built from 15 residues. The germline CDR1 and CDR2 sequences are MRHNA and SNTAGT. CDR3 nucleotide sequence: TGTGCCAGCAGAGCTTTCGGGGAAGGTTTTGGAGGCTACACCTTC. It specifies CASRAFGEGFGGYTF.

This clone has just a few counts. This chain links TRBV6-9 with TRBJ2-7, with TRBD1 identical over 9 bases. The germline V gene encodes CDR1 MNHGY and CDR2 SVAAGI. V was pared by 5 bases and J by 3 bases, with 5 bases of the junction left unmatched. CDR3 length: 14 amino acids. The CDR3 loop reads CASSGQGNGYEQYF. The CDR3 nucleotides are TGTGCCAGCAGTGGACAGGGGAACGGCTACGAGCAGTACTTC.

Regarding this clone: A much larger clonotype is one base distant, so this may be a read error. The CDR3 does not close with the conserved phenylalanine or tryptophan, likely indicating a read error. The J gene is TRBJ2-2, the V gene TRBV5-4, with a possible D match to TRBD2 (5 bases). V gave up 5 bases and J gave up 7 bases, with 9 bases separating them. Germline assignment: CDR1 SGHNT and CDR2 YYREEE (reference sequence). CDR3 size: 12 residues. The CDR3 DNA reads TGTGCCAGCAGGGCGCGGGTCGGGGAGCTGTTTCTT. It codes for CASRARVGELFL.

This clone has a single count. This chain connects TRBV2 to TRBJ2-1; TRBD1 might be the D (5 bases). The CDR3 totals 13 residues. The V end lost 5 bases, the J end lost 4 bases, and 9 bases lay between the germline ends. Germline V gene lookup returns CDR1 SNHLY and CDR2 FYNNEI. The CDR3 loop is CASSTDTYNEQFF. The CDR3 region has the DNA TGTGCCAGCAGTACGGACACTTACAATGAGCAGTTCTTC.

By proportion, this clone is medium-sized. This chain connects TRBV7-6 to TRBJ1-2; D remains ambiguous. The V end was cut by 5 bases, the J end by 6 bases, with 13 bases between. The CDR3 is 13 amino acids. Germline V gene data show CDR1 as SGHVS and CDR2 as FNYEAQ. For the CDR3, the DNA is TGTGCCAGCAGCCCTCGGACGGGGAATGGCTACACCTTC. Protein sequence: CASSPRTGNGYTF.

This clone ranks as medium-sized. J is TRBJ1-1 and V is TRBV28; possible D gene TRBD1, 5 bases. This CDR3 region has 15 residues. Per the germline V gene, CDR1 is MDHEN and CDR2 is SYDVKM. With 7 bases removed from V and 0 bases from J, the gap between germline ends came to 15 bases. The CDR3 nucleotides are TGTGCCAGCATCTTGGGGGGGATCGTGAACACTGAAGCTTTCTTT. It specifies CASILGGIVNTEAFF.

This clone was seen a handful of times. The chain joins TRBV5-1 to TRBJ2-3; tentative D call: TRBD1 (5 bases). V lost 1 base and J 7 bases, leaving 13 bases between the germline ends. Per the germline V gene, CDR1 is SGHRS and CDR2 is YFSETQ. CDR3 length: 14 residues. In nucleotides, the CDR3 is TGCGCCAGCAGCTTGACATCAGCAGGGTATACGCAGTATTTT. Amino acids: CASSLTSAGYTQYF.

Judged by abundance, this clone is medium-sized. The chain combines TRBV10-3 with TRBJ2-2; no clear D gene. Trimming cost V 3 bases and J 1 base, with 6 bases left between them. The CDR3 sequence is 14 residues long. Germline V gene sequence: CDR1 ENHRY, CDR2 SYGVKD. The CDR3 DNA sequence: TGTGCCATCAGTGATGATCGGAACACCGGGGAGCTGTTTTTT. This translates into CAISDDRNTGELFF.

By sample fraction, this clone is large. The rearrangement links TRBV28 to TRBJ1-5; a weak D match, TRBD1 (6 bases). With 1 base removed from V and 0 bases from J, the gap between germline ends came to 19 bases. Germline lookup yields CDR1 MDHEN and CDR2 SYDVKM. There are 19 residues in the CDR3. CDR3 DNA: TGTGCCAGCAGTTTATCGGCCCTAGTGGGGGGCGCTAGCAATCAGCCCCAGCATTTT. The encoded protein is CASSLSALVGGASNQPQHF.